The rows below give T cell receptor beta chains drawn from one sample of a study of blood T cell repertoires in COVID-19. TCRdb keeps only in-frame clones here, not all; method: immunoSEQ multiplex PCR. The data show over 200,000 clones, around 90% seen once. The sequencing sample was made of PBMCs or T cells enriched from blood (not recorded which). Source of these receptors: a human donor in a cohort exposed to, infected with or recovered from COVID-19 (not recorded which). The donor label of this sample is uncertain. CDR3s include the opening cysteine and the closing phenylalanine or tryptophan. The D gene is left open where the match is weak. A clone size is listed for some rows: how often the clone was seen (once, few, many), or a class if it is expanded.

clone size	CDR3 length	J gene	D gene	V gene	CDR3 protein	CDR3 DNA
.	14	TRBJ2-3	.	TRBV21-1	CASSLDSYTDTQYF	TGTGCCAGCAGCCTTGACTCCTACACAGATACGCAGTATTTT
.	12	TRBJ2-7	.	TRBV5-5	CASSFGGYEQYF	TGTGCCAGCAGCTTTGGGGGGTACGAGCAGTACTTC
.	18	TRBJ2-4	.	TRBV3-1/TRBV3-2	CASSQDRASEAQRNIQYF	TGTGCCAGCAGCCAAGATAGGGCGTCGGAGGCCCAGAGAAACATTCAGTACTTC
.	14	TRBJ1-2	.	TRBV7-4	CASSFRGFDYGYTF	TGTGCCAGCAGCTTCCGGGGGTTCGACTATGGCTACACCTTC
.	13	TRBJ1-2	TRBD1	TRBV11-2	CASSYRGDYGYTF	TGTGCCAGCAGCTACAGGGGTGACTATGGCTACACCTTC
.	16	TRBJ1-5	.	TRBV6-1	CASSEVGGLSNQPQHF	TGTGCCAGCAGTGAAGTGGGGGGGCTTAGCAATCAGCCCCAGCATTTT
.	14	TRBJ1-5	.	TRBV19	CASSIGADSLPQHF	TGTGCCAGTAGTATAGGTGCAGACAGCCTTCCCCAGCATTTT
.	12	TRBJ1-6	.	TRBV25-1	CASRLGDSPLHF	TGTGCCAGCAGGCTAGGGGATTCACCCCTCCACTTT
once	11	TRBJ1-2	TRBD1	TRBV6-2/TRBV6-3	CASSQGDGYTF	TGTGCCAGCAGCCAGGGGGATGGCTACACCTTC
.	14	TRBJ2-5	TRBD1	TRBV5-1	CASSRTGNQETQYF	TGCGCCAGCAGCCGGACAGGGAACCAAGAGACCCAGTACTTC
.	15	TRBJ2-3	.	TRBV9	CASSVARGATDTQYF	TGTGCCAGCAGCGTAGCCCGGGGGGCCACAGATACGCAGTATTTT
.	16	TRBJ2-3	TRBD2	TRBV3-1/TRBV3-2	CASSYTGLAGGDTQYF	TGTGCCAGCAGTTATACTGGACTAGCGGGGGGAGATACGCAGTATTTT
few	15	TRBJ1-5	.	TRBV24-1	CATSAPGVNNQPQHF	TGTGCCACCAGTGCCCCAGGGGTTAACAATCAGCCCCAGCATTTT
.	11	TRBJ2-5	.	TRBV29-1	CSVVGIETQYF	TGCAGCGTTGTCGGGATTGAGACCCAGTACTTC
.	14	TRBJ1-2	TRBD1	TRBV5-4	CASSPGQETYGYTF	TGTGCCAGCAGCCCCGGACAGGAAACCTATGGCTACACCTTC
.	12	TRBJ2-3	.	TRBV19	CASSPNTDTQYF	TGTGCCAGTAGTCCCAACACAGATACGCAGTATTTT
.	13	TRBJ2-1	TRBD2	TRBV6-5	CASRMGLAGSQFF	TGTGCCAGCAGGATGGGACTAGCGGGTTCGCAGTTCTTC
once	10	TRBJ1-1	.	TRBV29-1	CSGRGTEAFF	TGCAGCGGCAGGGGCACTGAAGCTTTCTTT
.	13	TRBJ1-1	.	TRBV12-3/TRBV12-4	CASSLLPNTEAFF	TGTGCCAGCAGCCTACTACCGAACACTGAAGCTTTCTTT
.	14	TRBJ1-1	.	TRBV3-1/TRBV3-2	CASSQKFMNTEAFF	TGTGCCAGCAGCCAAAAATTTATGAACACTGAAGCTTTCTTT
.	18	TRBJ2-1	TRBD2	TRBV7-3	CASSLTGGLPRSYNEQFF	TGTGCCAGCAGCTTAACGGGGGGACTACCTCGCTCCTACAATGAGCAGTTCTTC
.	15	TRBJ1-2	TRBD1	TRBV18	CASSQATGGNYGYTF	TGTGCCAGCTCACAAGCGACAGGGGGCAACTATGGCTACACCTTC
.	17	TRBJ2-1	TRBD1	TRBV18	CASSPIVFGQGDGEQFF	TGTGCCAGCTCACCAATCGTTTTTGGACAGGGCGACGGGGAGCAGTTCTTC
.	15	TRBJ1-1	.	TRBV6-5	CASRVPTGSNTEAFF	TGTGCCAGCAGAGTCCCTACGGGTTCGAACACTGAAGCTTTCTTT
.	14	TRBJ2-3	.	TRBV5-6	CASSSQTGTDTQYF	TGTGCCAGCAGCTCACAAACAGGGACAGATACGCAGTATTTT
.	17	TRBJ2-2	TRBD1	TRBV7-6	CASSPIRTGGYTGELFF	TGTGCCAGCAGCCCCATTAGGACAGGGGGCTACACCGGGGAGCTGTTTTTT
.	15	TRBJ1-2	TRBD1	TRBV3-1/TRBV3-2	CASSPTTGGASGYTF	TGTGCCAGCAGCCCGACGACAGGGGGCGCGAGTGGCTACACCTTC
once	12	TRBJ1-4	TRBD1	TRBV15	CATGTGAGKLFF	TGTGCCACCGGGACAGGGGCTGGGAAACTGTTTTTT